This paragraph reports one T cell receptor beta chain. Its specificity is not known. The data were taken from a study of cytomegalovirus exposure and HLA in healthy donors. Germline-derived CDR1 and CDR2 are SGHVS and FNYEAQ. There are 16 residues in the CDR3. The V gene end was trimmed by 2 bases and the J gene end by 5 bases; junction bases not matched to a gene: 3. The donors were members of the validation cohort comprising over 90 subjects, separate from the approximately 670-subject first cohort. Findings and limits, study-wide: In vitro experiments confirmed that a few CMV-associated chains were specific for CMV antigens.

Only in-frame clones appear in the TCRdb table, and some are missing; sequencing was by immunoSEQ multiplex PCR. The table shows 90,000 to 100,000 clones, with about 93% occurring only once. This sequence was found in a woman in her twenties or thirties in good health and CMV-seropositive. V usage is TRBV7-6 and J usage is TRBJ2-5, with TRBD2 matching over 15 bases. The source material was PBMCs. The CDR3 DNA sequence: TGTGCCAGCAGCTTAATCGGACTAGCGGGAGGGGAGACCCAGTACTTC. Amino acids: CASSLIGLAGGETQYF.